This T cell receptor (beta chain) was recovered during a study of blood T cell repertoires in COVID-19. Study summary: Italy, Spain and the United States were the sources of the convalescent and acute COVID-19 samples. PBMCs, B-cell-depleted T cells, or T cells provided the cDNA or gDNA that made up the material.

Methods used by the authors: Researchers report that nucleated cell counts were estimated from reference gene primer amplification. Measured with immunoSEQ multiplex PCR; TCRdb has only the in-frame clones, and not every one. The V and J calls and clone size were taken over from that table, and D and trimming were inferred from the DNA. The table lists 95,000 to 150,000 clones, 82% of them singletons. Germline CDR1 reads SEHNR; CDR2 reads FQNEAQ (reference sequence). The CDR3 is 13 amino acids. Trimming took off 1 base at V and 3 bases at J, with 7 bases between the two ends. Material: peripheral blood. J is TRBJ2-7 and V is TRBV7-9; maybe TRBD1 (5 bases). The sequence came from a woman in her 70s with acute or convalescent COVID-19. The CDR3 region has the DNA TGTGCCAGCAGCTTAGGGACAATCTACGAGCAGTACTTC. It yields the protein CASSLGTIYEQYF. Looking up the rest from reference TRBV7-9 and TRBJ2-7 gives the full variable domain: DTGVSQNPRHKITKRGQNVTFRCDPISEHNRLYWYRQTLGQGPEFLTYFQNEAQLEKSRLLSDRFSAERPKGSFSTLEIQRTEQGDSAMYLCASSLGTIYEQYFGPGTRLTVT.